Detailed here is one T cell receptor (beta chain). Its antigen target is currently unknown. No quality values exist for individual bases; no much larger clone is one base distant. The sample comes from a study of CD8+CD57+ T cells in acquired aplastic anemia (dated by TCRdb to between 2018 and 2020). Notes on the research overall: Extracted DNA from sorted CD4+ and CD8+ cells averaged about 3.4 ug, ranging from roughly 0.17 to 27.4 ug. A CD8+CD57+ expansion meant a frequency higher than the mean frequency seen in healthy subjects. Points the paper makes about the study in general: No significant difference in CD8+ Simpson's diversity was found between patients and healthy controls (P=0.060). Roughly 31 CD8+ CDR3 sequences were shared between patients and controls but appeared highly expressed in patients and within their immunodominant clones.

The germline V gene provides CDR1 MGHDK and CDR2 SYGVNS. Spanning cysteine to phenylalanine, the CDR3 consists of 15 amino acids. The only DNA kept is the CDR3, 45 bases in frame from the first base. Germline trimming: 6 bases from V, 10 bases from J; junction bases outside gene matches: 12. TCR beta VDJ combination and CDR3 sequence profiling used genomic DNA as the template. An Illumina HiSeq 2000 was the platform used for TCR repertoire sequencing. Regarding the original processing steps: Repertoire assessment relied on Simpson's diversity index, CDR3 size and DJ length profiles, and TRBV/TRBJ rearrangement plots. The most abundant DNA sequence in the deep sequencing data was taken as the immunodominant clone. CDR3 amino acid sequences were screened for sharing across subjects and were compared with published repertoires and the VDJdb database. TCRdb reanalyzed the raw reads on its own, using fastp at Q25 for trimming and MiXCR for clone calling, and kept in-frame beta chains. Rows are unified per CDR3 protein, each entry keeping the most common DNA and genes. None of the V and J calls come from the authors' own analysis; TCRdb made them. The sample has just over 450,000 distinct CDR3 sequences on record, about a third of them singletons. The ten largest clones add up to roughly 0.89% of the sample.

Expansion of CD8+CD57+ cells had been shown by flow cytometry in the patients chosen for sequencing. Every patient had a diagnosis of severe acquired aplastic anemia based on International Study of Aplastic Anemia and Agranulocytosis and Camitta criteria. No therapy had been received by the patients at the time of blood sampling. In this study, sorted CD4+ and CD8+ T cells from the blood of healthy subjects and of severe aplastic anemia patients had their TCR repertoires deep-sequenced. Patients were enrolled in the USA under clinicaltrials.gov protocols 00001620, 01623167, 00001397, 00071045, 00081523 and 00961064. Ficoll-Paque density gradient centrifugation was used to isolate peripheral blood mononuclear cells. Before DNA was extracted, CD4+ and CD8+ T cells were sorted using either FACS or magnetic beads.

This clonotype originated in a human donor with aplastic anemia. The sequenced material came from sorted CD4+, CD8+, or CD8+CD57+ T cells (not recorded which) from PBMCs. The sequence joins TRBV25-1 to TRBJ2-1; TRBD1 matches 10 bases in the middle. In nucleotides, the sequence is TGTGCCAGCAGCGTGGAGGACAGGGGGGCGGGAGAGCAGTTCTTC. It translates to CASSVEDRGAGEQFF.